A selection of T cell receptor beta chains follows, all from one sample in a study of prognosis after radiotherapy for stage I lung cancer. TCRdb reanalysed the multiplex PCR reads using MiXCR and keeps one entry per CDR3 protein. The table records roughly 38,000 distinct CDR3 sequences, approximately 25% of them present only once. The sample here was PBMCs, taken before or after stereotactic body radiation therapy (not recorded which). Every receptor here comes from a donor over 45 with non-small cell lung cancer. Both conserved end residues are part of each CDR3. The order of the fields is CDR3 length, D gene, J gene, clone size, V gene, CDR3 protein, CDR3 DNA. The D gene is left open where the match is weak. Size is omitted from some rows. Given values are once, few, many or a class for expanded clones.

15,-,TRBJ2-1,many,TRBV6-1,CASSRLPRGYNEQFF,TGTGCCAGCAGTCGACTCCCTCGGGGCTACAATGAGCAGTTCTTC
14,TRBD2,TRBJ2-1,many,TRBV2,CASRASGPYNEQFF,TGTGCCAGCAGGGCTAGCGGACCCTACAATGAGCAGTTCTTC
12,-,TRBJ2-7,medium-sized,TRBV20-1,CSARKGPDEQYF,TGCAGTGCTCGAAAGGGACCCGACGAGCAGTACTTC
14,-,TRBJ1-6,many,TRBV9,CASSSLIGSSPLHF,TGTGCCAGCAGTAGTTTAATCGGTAGTTCACCCCTCCACTTT
13,TRBD1,TRBJ1-6,many,TRBV20-1,CSAVQGVGSPLHF,TGCAGTGCTGTGCAGGGGGTCGGTTCACCCCTCCACTTT
16,-,TRBJ1-5,many,TRBV7-9,CASSHLSGQGNQPQHF,TGTGCCAGCAGCCACTTATCAGGGCAGGGGAATCAGCCCCAGCATTTT
15,-,TRBJ1-6,many,TRBV5-5,CASSLGPGGNSPLHF,TGTGCCAGCAGCTTAGGTCCGGGTGGGAATTCACCCCTCCACTTT
13,-,TRBJ1-1,-,TRBV12-3/TRBV12-4,CASNKGLNTGAFF,TGTGCCAGCAATAAGGGACTGAACACTGGAGCTTTCTTT
14,TRBD1,TRBJ2-7,many,TRBV20-1,CSARRDRASYEQYF,TGCAGTGCTAGAAGGGACAGGGCCTCCTACGAGCAGTACTTC
14,TRBD2,TRBJ2-2,-,TRBV6-2/TRBV6-3,CASPAGGLPGELFF,TGTGCCAGCCCAGCGGGGGGGCTTCCCGGGGAGCTGTTTTTT
14,-,TRBJ2-3,many,TRBV5-1,CASSLGKSTDTQYF,TGCGCCAGCAGCCTCGGGAAGAGCACAGATACGCAGTATTTT
17,-,TRBJ1-6,few,TRBV5-6,CASSSSPGTVNNSPLHF,TGTGCCAGCAGCTCCTCTCCGGGGACGGTAAATAATTCACCCCTCCACTTT
15,-,TRBJ1-5,many,TRBV6-9,CASSYSRAANQPQHF,TGTGCCAGCAGTTACTCTAGGGCAGCTAATCAGCCCCAGCATTTT
17,TRBD1,TRBJ1-2,many,TRBV6-5,CASSYSSGTGANYGYTF,TGTGCCAGCAGTTACTCCTCGGGGACAGGGGCTAACTATGGCTACACCTTC
15,-,TRBJ2-7,many,TRBV4-1,CASSQSPRQDIEQYF,TGCGCCAGCAGCCAAAGTCCACGACAGGATATCGAGCAGTACTTC
13,TRBD1,TRBJ1-2,many,TRBV5-1,CASSSGQGYGYTF,TGCGCCAGCAGCTCCGGACAGGGCTATGGCTACACCTTC
17,TRBD1,TRBJ2-2,-,TRBV5-1,CASSTPYRGRGAVELFF,TGCGCCAGCAGCACCCCTTACAGGGGCCGAGGTGCCGTGGAGCTGTTTTTT
18,TRBD1,TRBJ1-5,many,TRBV19,CASSIVGQGLLSNQPQHF,TGTGCCAGTAGTATAGTCGGACAGGGCCTCCTTAGCAATCAGCCCCAGCATTTT
17,TRBD1,TRBJ2-2,-,TRBV28,CASSYLRTGSGTGELFF,TGTGCCAGCAGTTACCTGAGGACAGGGAGTGGAACCGGGGAGCTGTTTTTT
15,TRBD2,TRBJ2-2,many,TRBV7-3,CASSLTSGNTGELFF,TGTGCCAGCAGCCTGACTAGCGGGAACACCGGGGAGCTGTTTTTT
14,-,TRBJ1-5,many,TRBV2,CASTGSGGVQPQHF,TGTGCCAGCACGGGGTCGGGGGGGGTTCAGCCCCAGCATTTT
10,-,TRBJ1-2,many,TRBV10-3,CAIRDYGYTF,TGTGCCATCAGGGACTATGGCTACACCTTC
14,TRBD1,TRBJ2-7,many,TRBV5-5,CASSGDRGWDEQYF,TGTGCCAGCAGCGGGGACAGGGGTTGGGACGAGCAGTACTTC
16,-,TRBJ2-1,-,TRBV27,CAISLSVERSYNEQLF,TGTGCCATCAGTTTATCTGTCGAGCGGAGCTACAATGAGCAGCTCTTC
11,-,TRBJ2-5,many,TRBV20-1,CSAHYYRAQYF,TGCAGTGCTCATTATTATCGGGCCCAGTACTTC
14,-,TRBJ2-1,many,TRBV2,CASRREGSYNEQFF,TGTGCCAGCAGGAGGGAAGGGTCCTACAATGAGCAGTTCTTC
15,-,TRBJ1-2,many,TRBV9,CASSPHPGEEYGYTF,TGTGCCAGCAGCCCTCACCCCGGGGAGGAGTATGGCTACACCTTC
15,TRBD1,TRBJ2-7,many,TRBV10-3,CAISESTGFTYEQYF,TGTGCCATCAGTGAGTCGACAGGGTTCACCTACGAGCAGTACTTC
15,-,TRBJ1-6,once,TRBV20-1,CSARDRGGNNSPLHF,TGCAGTGCTAGAGACCGCGGGGGGAATAATTCACCCCTCCACTTT
16,-,TRBJ2-4,many,TRBV19,CASSDRGRGRRIIQYF,TGTGCCAGTAGTGATCGGGGGAGGGGGCGCCGAATCATTCAGTACTTC
14,-,TRBJ2-3,-,TRBV20-1,CSAREGRGYGTQYF,TGCAGTGCTAGAGAGGGGAGGGGGTACGGTACGCAGTATTTT
12,TRBD2,TRBJ2-7,many,TRBV19,CASRGTSDWKYF,TGTGCCAGTAGGGGGACTAGCGATTGGAAATACTTC
15,-,TRBJ1-5,many,TRBV30,CAWSAGSERSQPQHF,TGTGCCTGGAGTGCGGGTAGTGAGCGGAGTCAGCCCCAGCATTTT
14,-,TRBJ1-6,many,TRBV3-1,CASTERAYNSPLHF,TGTGCCAGCACCGAGCGAGCCTATAATTCACCCCTCCACTTT
18,-,TRBJ1-2,-,TRBV6-2/TRBV6-3,CASSAEEITGSLRYGYTF,TGTGCCAGCAGTGCCGAGGAGATAACAGGATCCCTTAGATATGGCTACACCTTC
15,-,TRBJ1-6,many,TRBV27,CASSLSQGLNSPLHF,TGTGCCAGCAGTTTAAGCCAGGGATTGAATTCACCCCTCCACTTT
13,TRBD1,TRBJ1-2,many,TRBV7-2,CASSQDRVGGYTF,TGTGCCAGCAGCCAGGACAGGGTAGGGGGCTACACCTTC
13,-,TRBJ1-6,many,TRBV11-2,CASTGSYNSPLHF,TGTGCCAGCACGGGCTCCTATAATTCACCCCTCCACTTT
16,-,TRBJ1-1,-,TRBV4-1,CASSQEGRKKNTEAFF,TGCGCCAGCAGCCAAGAGGGCAGAAAAAAGAACACTGAAGCTTTCTTT
15,-,TRBJ1-1,many,TRBV20-1,CSASHGRAMNTEAFF,TGCAGTGCTAGCCACGGACGGGCAATGAACACTGAAGCTTTCTTT
14,TRBD1,TRBJ1-2,many,TRBV18,CASSPPGQNYGYTF,TGTGCCAGCTCACCTCCGGGACAGAACTATGGCTACACCTTC
17,-,TRBJ2-1,many,TRBV11-2,CASSLGSYGGAYNEQFF,TGTGCCAGCAGCTTAGGATCATACGGTGGAGCATACAATGAGCAGTTCTTC
14,-,TRBJ2-2,medium-sized,TRBV5-1,CASSLWSNTGELFF,TGCGCCAGCAGCTTGTGGTCGAACACCGGGGAGCTGTTTTTT
13,-,TRBJ1-1,many,TRBV5-4,CASSLRPRTEAFF,TGTGCCAGCAGCTTGCGGCCGAGGACTGAAGCTTTCTTT
15,-,TRBJ2-6,many,TRBV30,CACDNPSSGANVLTF,TGTGCCTGTGACAATCCTAGCTCTGGGGCCAACGTCCTGACTTTC
13,-,TRBJ2-2,many,TRBV20-1,CSAAGVVTGELFF,TGCAGTGCTGCTGGGGTCGTGACCGGGGAGCTGTTTTTT
15,-,TRBJ2-6,many,TRBV18,CASSPQGSGANVLTF,TGTGCCAGCTCACCACAGGGATCTGGGGCCAACGTCCTGACTTTC
16,TRBD2,TRBJ2-3,-,TRBV20-1,CSARDPLAGGPDTQYF,TGCAGTGCTAGAGATCCCCTAGCGGGAGGGCCGGATACGCAGTATTTT
14,-,TRBJ2-7,many,TRBV28,CASSRANAWTEQYF,TGTGCCAGCAGTCGAGCCAACGCTTGGACAGAGCAGTACTTC
15,-,TRBJ1-2,-,TRBV28,CASETPFGGIYCYTF,TGTGCCAGCGAGACCCCCTTTGGGGGTATCTATTGCTACACCTTC
14,TRBD2,TRBJ2-3,many,TRBV9,CASSSLGGGRAQYF,TGTGCCAGCAGCTCCCTCGGAGGCGGGAGAGCGCAGTATTTT
18,-,TRBJ2-6,-,TRBV6-2/TRBV6-3,CDSSRRGRASSGVNVLTF,TGTGACAGCAGTCGTCGAGGCAGAGCCAGCTCTGGGGTCAACGTCCTGACTTTC
16,-,TRBJ1-5,many,TRBV19,CASSIMAGDSNQPQHF,TGTGCCAGTAGTATAATGGCAGGGGATAGCAATCAGCCCCAGCATTTT
17,-,TRBJ1-6,many,TRBV20-1,CSARHPGEGSYNSPLHF,TGCAGTGCTAGACACCCAGGGGAAGGCTCCTATAATTCACCCCTCCACTTT
14,TRBD2,TRBJ2-1,many,TRBV5-1,CASSTSGPLDEQFF,TGCGCCAGCAGCACTAGCGGACCACTTGATGAGCAGTTCTTC
16,TRBD2,TRBJ2-3,-,TRBV5-1,CASSLALAASTDTNYF,TGCGCCAGCAGCTTAGCACTAGCGGCCAGCACAGATACGAACTATTTT
13,-,TRBJ2-1,-,TRBV24-1,CGPMGGARNEQFF,TGTGGACCGATGGGGGGGGCACGTAATGAGCAGTTCTTC
16,TRBD1,TRBJ1-5,many,TRBV5-6,CASSSGTGGSNQPQHF,TGTGCCAGCAGCTCCGGGACAGGGGGCAGCAATCAGCCCCAGCATTTT
14,-,TRBJ2-5,many,TRBV5-1,CASSLSGFQETQYF,TGCGCCAGCAGCTTGAGTGGGTTCCAAGAGACCCAGTACTTC